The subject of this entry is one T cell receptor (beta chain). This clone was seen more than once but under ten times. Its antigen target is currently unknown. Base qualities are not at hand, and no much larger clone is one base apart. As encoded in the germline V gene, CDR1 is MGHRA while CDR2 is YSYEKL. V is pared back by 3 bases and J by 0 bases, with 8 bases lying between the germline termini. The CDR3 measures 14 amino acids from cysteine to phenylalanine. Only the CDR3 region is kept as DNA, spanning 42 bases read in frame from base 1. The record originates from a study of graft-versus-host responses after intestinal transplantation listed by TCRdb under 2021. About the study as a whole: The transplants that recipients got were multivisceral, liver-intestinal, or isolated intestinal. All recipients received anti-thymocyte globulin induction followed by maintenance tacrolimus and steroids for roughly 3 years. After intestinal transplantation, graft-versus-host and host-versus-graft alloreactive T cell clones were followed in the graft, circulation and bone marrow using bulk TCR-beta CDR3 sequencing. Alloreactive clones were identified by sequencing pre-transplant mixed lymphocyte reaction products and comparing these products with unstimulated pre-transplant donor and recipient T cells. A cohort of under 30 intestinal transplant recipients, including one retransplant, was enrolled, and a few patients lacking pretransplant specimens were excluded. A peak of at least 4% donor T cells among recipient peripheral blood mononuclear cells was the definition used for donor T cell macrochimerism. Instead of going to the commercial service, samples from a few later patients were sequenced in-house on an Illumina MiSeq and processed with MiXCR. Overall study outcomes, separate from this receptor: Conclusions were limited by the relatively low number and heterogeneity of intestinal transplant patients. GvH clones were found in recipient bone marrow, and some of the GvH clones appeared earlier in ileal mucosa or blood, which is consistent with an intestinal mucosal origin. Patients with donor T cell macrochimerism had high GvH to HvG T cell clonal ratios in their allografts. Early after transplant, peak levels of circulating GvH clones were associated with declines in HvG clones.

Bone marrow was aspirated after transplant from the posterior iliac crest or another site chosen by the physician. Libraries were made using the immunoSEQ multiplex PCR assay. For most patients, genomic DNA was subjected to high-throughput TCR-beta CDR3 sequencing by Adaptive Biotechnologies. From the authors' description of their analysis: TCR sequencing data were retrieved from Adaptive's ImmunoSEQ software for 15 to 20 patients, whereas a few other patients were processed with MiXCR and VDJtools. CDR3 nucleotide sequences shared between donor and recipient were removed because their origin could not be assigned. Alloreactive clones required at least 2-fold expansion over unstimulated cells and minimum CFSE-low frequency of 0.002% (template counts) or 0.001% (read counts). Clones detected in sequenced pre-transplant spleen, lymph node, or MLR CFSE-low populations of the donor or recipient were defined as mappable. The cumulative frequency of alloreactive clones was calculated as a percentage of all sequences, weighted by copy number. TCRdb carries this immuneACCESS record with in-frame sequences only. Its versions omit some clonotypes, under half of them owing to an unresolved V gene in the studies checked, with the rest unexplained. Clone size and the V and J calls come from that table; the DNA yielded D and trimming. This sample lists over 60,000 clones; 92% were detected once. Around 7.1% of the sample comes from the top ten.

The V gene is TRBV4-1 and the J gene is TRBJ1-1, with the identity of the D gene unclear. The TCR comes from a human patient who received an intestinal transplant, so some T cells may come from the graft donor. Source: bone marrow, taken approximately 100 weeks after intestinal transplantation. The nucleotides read TGCGCCAGCAGCCATCCCGTGATGAACACTGAAGCTTTCTTT. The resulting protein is CASSHPVMNTEAFF.